The 23 T cell receptor beta chains listed next were all sequenced from one sample in a study of blood T cells in healthy people across ages. The second PCR ran about 6 to 11 cycles with a sample-barcoded 5' primer and J-beta primers. TCRdb used MiXCR to reprocess the 5' RACE reads, holding one entry per CDR3 protein. The sample shows over 550,000 distinct CDR3 sequences, under 30% of them seen only once. Source material: blood. All receptors derive from a woman older than 75 in good health.

This clonotype came up a few times. The chain is built from TRBV3-1 and TRBJ1-2; D gene ambiguous. This CDR3 comprises 15 residues. V lost 1 base, J lost 4 bases, and 13 bases lay in between. Germline-derived CDR1 and CDR2 are LGHDT and YNNKEL (reference sequence). The CDR3 spells CASSQGLLGSYGYTF. In DNA form, the CDR3 reads TGTGCCAGCAGCCAAGGGTTGTTGGGCAGCTATGGCTACACCTTC.

For this clonotype: This sequence may be a read error, since a much larger clone differs from it by one base. The chain combines TRBV3-1 with TRBJ2-5; unclear D gene. Germline V gene data show CDR1 as LGHDT and CDR2 as YNNKEL (reference sequence). This CDR3 has 12 residues. The CDR3 DNA follows: TGTGCCAGCAGCCAACGCCAAGAGACCCGGTACTTC. Its protein is CASSQRQETRYF.

This clonotype occurred many times. The chain has TRBV5-1 and TRBJ2-1, with TRBD2 identical over 8 bases. CDR1 and CDR2 from the germline V gene are SGHRS and YFSETQ. The CDR3 has 18 residues. V was clipped by 4 bases and J by 7 bases; unmatched bases: 19. The CDR3 reads CASSPVPAGGRGANEQFF. The CDR3 DNA is TGCGCCAGCAGCCCCGTTCCGGCGGGGGGCCGGGGGGCGAATGAGCAGTTCTTC.

This rearrangement joins TRBV3-1 to TRBJ1-2, with a possible D match to TRBD1 (6 bases). CDR3 length: 15 residues. Germline V CDR1 and CDR2: LGHDT, YNNKEL (reference sequence). V was cut by 5 bases and J by 4 bases, with 17 bases left in between. CDR3 region: CASSVGGRGGYGYTF. The CDR3 coding sequence is TGTGCCAGCAGCGTAGGCGGCAGGGGAGGCTATGGCTACACCTTC.

This clonotype showed up many times. The chain recombines TRBV7-2 with TRBJ1-2; D gene unclear. The CDR3 is made up of 14 amino acids. V dropped 1 base and J dropped 4 bases, with 10 bases sitting between them. The germline CDR1 and CDR2 sequences are SGHTA and FQGNSA. The CDR3 DNA sequence: TGTGCCAGCAGCTTAGACGCAGGTCCCTATGGCTACACCTTC. Encoded protein: CASSLDAGPYGYTF. The whole variable domain, filled in from reference TRBV7-2 and TRBJ1-2, reads GAGVSQSPSNKVTEKGKDVELRCDPISGHTALYWYRQSLGQGLEFLIYFQGNSAPDKSGLPSDRFSAERTGGSVSTLTIQRTQQEDSAVYLCASSLDAGPYGYTFGSGTRLTVV.

CDR3 DNA sequence: TGTGCCAGCAGTAGGGACAGGTCCGGCTACACCTTC. It is translated as CASSRDRSGYTF. The V gene is TRBV6-6, the J gene TRBJ1-2; 8 bases are shared with TRBD1. The CDR3 consists of 12 residues. The V gene end was trimmed by 5 bases and the J gene end by 8 bases; junction bases not matched to a gene: 4. CDR1 MNHNY and CDR2 SVGAGI come from the germline V gene (reference sequence).

The chain carries TRBV7-2 and TRBJ2-1; D call uncertain. The V end was cut by 0 bases, the J end by 1 base, with 16 bases between. The germline V gene encodes CDR1 SGHTA and CDR2 FQGNSA. The CDR3 runs to 18 residues. DNA for the CDR3: TGTGCCAGCAGCTTAGCTCCCCGTGGGGTCGGGTCCTACAATGAGCAGTTCTTC. Translating gives CASSLAPRGVGSYNEQFF.

In its sample, this clonotype was seen many times. V gene TRBV6-5 combines with J gene TRBJ2-5, with D tentatively TRBD1 (8 bases). With 2 bases removed from V and 2 bases from J, the gap between germline ends came to 21 bases. Germline V CDR1 and CDR2: MNHEY, SVGAGI. CDR3 length: 18 residues. The CDR3 DNA follows: TGTGCCAGCAGTTACCAGTTCCGGACAGGGAGGGGGCAAGAGACCCAGTACTTC. Amino acids: CASSYQFRTGRGQETQYF.

The chain recombines TRBV9 with TRBJ1-5; D is unresolved. Germline lookup yields CDR1 SGDLS and CDR2 YYNGEE. Trimming cost V 4 bases and J 1 base, with 12 bases left between them. CDR3 length: 15 amino acids. The CDR3 sequence: CASSPSGHSNQPQHF. Written as DNA, the CDR3 is TGTGCCAGCAGCCCTAGCGGGCACAGCAATCAGCCCCAGCATTTT.

The chain joins TRBV4-2 to TRBJ2-3; the D gene is possibly TRBD2 (5 bases). CDR1 and CDR2 from the germline V gene are LGHNA and YNFKEQ. The CDR3 loop spans 14 amino acids. Deletions cut 0 bases from V and 6 bases from J, with 10 bases between. DNA of the CDR3: TGTGCCAGCAGCCAAGAAGAGGGAAGGGATACGCAGTATTTT. It translates to CASSQEEGRDTQYF.

There are many counts of this clonotype. The chain carries TRBV7-9 and TRBJ2-3, with a possible D match to TRBD2 (6 bases). Germline V gene lookup returns CDR1 SEHNR and CDR2 FQNEAQ (reference sequence). The CDR3 totals 15 residues. Trimming pared 0 bases from V and 9 bases from J, leaving 16 bases between. The CDR3 sequence is CASSLARAGKGTQYF. CDR3 DNA: TGTGCCAGCAGCTTAGCTCGGGCGGGGAAGGGGACGCAGTATTTT.

This clonotype was detected a few times. V gene TRBV5-1 combines with J gene TRBJ1-1; TRBD1 agrees at 9 bases. The CDR3 is 14 amino acids. Germline CDR1 and CDR2: SGHRS and YFSETQ. J was trimmed by 1 base and V by 8 bases; bases with no gene match: 6. The chain's CDR3 is CASRTGARNTEAFF. For the CDR3, the DNA is TGCGCCAGTAGGACAGGGGCGAGGAACACTGAAGCTTTCTTT.

The chain recombines TRBV7-2 with TRBJ2-3; 9 bases agree with TRBD2. Germline V gives CDR1 SGHTA, CDR2 FQGNSA. The CDR3 runs 16 residues. Trimming cost V 3 bases and J 5 bases; bases outside gene matches: 9. This CDR3 reads CASSFSGGWGKDTQYF. DNA of the CDR3: TGTGCCAGCAGCTTCAGCGGGGGGTGGGGAAAAGATACGCAGTATTTT. The whole variable domain, filled in from reference TRBV7-2 and TRBJ2-3, reads GAGVSQSPSNKVTEKGKDVELRCDPISGHTALYWYRQSLGQGLEFLIYFQGNSAPDKSGLPSDRFSAERTGGSVSTLTIQRTQQEDSAVYLCASSFSGGWGKDTQYFGPGTRLTVL.

This clonotype occurred many times. V gene TRBV10-3 combines with J gene TRBJ2-1; the match to TRBD1 covers 9 bases. The CDR3 consists of 15 residues. CDR1 and CDR2 (germline): ENHRY, SYGVKD. J lost 1 base, V lost 7 bases, and 5 bases had no gene match. CDR3 nucleotides: TGTGCCATCAATACGGGACAGGGATCCTACAATGAGCAGTTCTTC. As protein: CAINTGQGSYNEQFF.

Note on this clonotype: This is likely a read error, given that the CDR3 carries no conserved phenylalanine or tryptophan at its end. The gene calls are TRBV3-1 and TRBJ2-5; the D is unclear. The germline gives CDR1 LGHDT, CDR2 YNNKEL (reference sequence). V lost 4 bases and J lost 5, with 8 bases in between. The CDR3 runs to 12 residues. CDR3 in DNA: TGTGCCAGCAGCCTAGTTAGGGAGACCCAGTACCTC. The encoded protein is CASSLVRETQYL.

This chain uses TRBV5-1 with TRBJ2-5; D not resolved. From germline, CDR1 is SGHRS and CDR2 YFSETQ. The CDR3 contains 13 residues. The germline V and J ends were trimmed by 3 bases and 4 bases, with 10 bases remaining between them. CDR3 DNA sequence: TGCGCCAGCAGCTCAGGACCGACAGAGACCCAGTACTTC. Protein sequence: CASSSGPTETQYF.

This clonotype was seen repeatedly, ten times or more. The chain is built from TRBV14 and TRBJ1-2, with D possibly TRBD1 on 5 matching bases. CDR1 and CDR2 (germline): SGHDN, FVKESK. CDR3 length: 12 amino acids. The V and J ends lost 0 bases and 7 bases respectively, with 6 bases between them. The chain's CDR3 is CASSQDRVGYTF. Written as DNA, the CDR3 is TGTGCCAGCAGCCAAGACAGGGTTGGCTACACCTTC.

The chain is built from TRBV9 and TRBJ1-1; TRBD1 matches 10 bases. The CDR3 length is 15 residues. Looked up from germline, CDR1 is SGDLS and CDR2 is YYNGEE. The V segment lost 3 bases and the J segment 1 base; nucleotides outside the gene matches: 3. The CDR3 reads CASSAGTGANTEAFF. The DNA for the CDR3 is TGTGCCAGCAGCGCTGGGACAGGGGCGAACACTGAAGCTTTCTTT. Supplemented by reference TRBV9 and TRBJ1-1, the full variable domain reads DSGVTQTPKHLITATGQRVTLRCSPRSGDLSVYWYQQSLDQGLQFLIQYYNGEERAKGNILERFSAQQFPDLHSELNLSSLELGDSALYFCASSAGTGANTEAFFGQGTRLTVV.

Ten or more counts support this clonotype. Written as DNA, the CDR3 is TGTGCCACCAGTGCGTCCGACAGGGGGCCCACAGATACGCAGTATTTT. It is translated as CATSASDRGPTDTQYF. The rearrangement uses TRBV24-1 and TRBJ2-3, with 10 bases aligning to TRBD1. Germline CDR1 and CDR2: KGHDR and SFDVKD. V lost 5 bases to trimming and J lost 2 bases; unmatched junction nucleotides: 6. There are 16 residues in the CDR3.

This clonotype was observed a handful of times. The chain is built from TRBV5-6 and TRBJ1-1; perhaps TRBD1 as D (5 bases). This CDR3 region has 16 residues. Germline loops: CDR1 SGHDT, CDR2 YYEEEE. V lost 0 bases and J lost 0, with 12 bases in between. CDR3 sequence reads: CASSLGPTAMNTEAFF. In DNA form, the CDR3 reads TGTGCCAGCAGCTTGGGGCCGACAGCTATGAACACTGAAGCTTTCTTT.

The gene calls are TRBV20-1 and TRBJ2-1; 7 nucleotides line up with TRBD1. J was trimmed by 8 bases and V by 2 bases; bases with no gene match: 6. The CDR3 runs 13 residues. Germline values: CDR1 DFQATT, CDR2 SNEGSKA (reference sequence). The CDR3 reads CSARPPTGYEQFF. Written as DNA, the CDR3 is TGCAGTGCTAGACCCCCGACAGGGTATGAGCAGTTCTTC.

The CDR3, as DNA: TGTGCCAGCAGCTCTGACCCTAGCACAGATACGCAGTATTTT. Translated: CASSSDPSTDTQYF. The chain links TRBV7-2 to TRBJ2-3; D call uncertain. Germline V gene data show CDR1 as SGHTA and CDR2 as FQGNSA. The ends were cut back, 4 bases at V and 0 bases at J, with 8 bases in the middle. The CDR3 runs 14 residues.

This clonotype was counted ten times or more. The J gene is TRBJ2-5, the V gene TRBV5-5; 7 positions match TRBD2. There are 15 residues in the CDR3. With 2 bases clipped from V and 2 bases from J, the junction kept 6 bases outside the gene matches. Germline V gene sequence: CDR1 SGHKS, CDR2 YYEKEE (reference sequence). CDR3 sequence: CASSFHTGGQETQYF. CDR3 nucleotide sequence: TGTGCCAGCAGCTTCCATACCGGGGGGCAAGAGACCCAGTACTTC.